Detailed here is one T cell receptor (beta chain). Unmatched junction bases numbered 2, after V lost 5 bases and J lost 1 base. The length of the CDR3 is 14 residues. Germline CDR1 SEHNR, CDR2 FQNEAQ (reference sequence). This specimen comes from a study of blood T cell repertoires in COVID-19. Participants were aged about 18 to 100 years, lived in about 26 US areas, and enrolled virtually. Source study methods: Nucleated cell number was recorded as an estimate derived from reference gene primer amplification. Sequencing was performed with immunoSEQ multiplex PCR; in TCRdb, only in-frame clones are kept and a portion is missing. That table gives V, J and clone size, and the DNA gave D and trimming. The sample holds about 480,000 clones, around 87% seen once.

The TCR sequence derives from a woman between 40 and 50 years old who had recovered from COVID-19. Sequenced material: PBMCs or T cells enriched from blood (not recorded which). This chain links TRBV7-9 with TRBJ1-3, with TRBD1 matching 7 bases. The CDR3 DNA sequence: TGTGCCAGCAGCAAACAGGGGTCTGGAAACACCATATATTTT. This encodes CASSKQGSGNTIYF.